This entry describes one T cell receptor (beta chain). Its antigen is currently unknown. This sample stems from a study of shared clonotypes between healthy human individuals. Here immunoSEQ multiplex PCR was the method, and the copy in TCRdb shows in-frame clones only, minus some. This table has roughly 2.5 million clones, over 85% appearing once. Points from the study as a whole: The study sampled only blood, and tissue repertoires likely differ.

V gave up 8 bases and J gave up 1 base, with 8 bases separating them. Germline V gene sequence: CDR1 LNHDA, CDR2 SQIVND (reference sequence). CDR3 size: 12 residues. The study separated CD4+ cells into CD45RA+ naive and CD45RA-negative memory subsets. The sample taken for sequencing was naive CD4+ T cells sorted from blood. Stated subset: CD45RA+ positively selected. V usage is TRBV19 and J usage is TRBJ1-2, with no clear D. The receptor's source is a man between 18 and 35 years old in good health. This CDR3 reads CASQTLNYGYTF. For the CDR3, the DNA is TGTGCCAGTCAGACTCTTAACTATGGCTACACCTTC.